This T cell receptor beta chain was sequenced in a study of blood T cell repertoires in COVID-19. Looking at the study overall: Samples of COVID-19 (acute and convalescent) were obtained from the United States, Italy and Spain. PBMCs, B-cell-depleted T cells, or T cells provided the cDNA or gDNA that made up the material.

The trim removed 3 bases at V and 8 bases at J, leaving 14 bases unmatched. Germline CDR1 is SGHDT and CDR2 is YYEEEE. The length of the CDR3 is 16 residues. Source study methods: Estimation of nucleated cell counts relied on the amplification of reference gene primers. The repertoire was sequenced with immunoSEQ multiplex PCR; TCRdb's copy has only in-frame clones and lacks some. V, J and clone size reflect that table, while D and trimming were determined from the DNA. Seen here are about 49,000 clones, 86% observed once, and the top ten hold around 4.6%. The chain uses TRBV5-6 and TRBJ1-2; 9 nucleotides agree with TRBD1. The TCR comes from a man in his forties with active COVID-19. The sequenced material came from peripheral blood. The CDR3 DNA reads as TGTGCCAGCAGCTCGACCCGGGACAGGGCTTTAGGCGGCTACACCTTC. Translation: CASSSTRDRALGGYTF.